Shown below are 15 T cell receptor beta chains from a single sample sequenced in a study of blood T cell repertoires in COVID-19. The protocol was immunoSEQ multiplex PCR, while the TCRdb copy is restricted to in-frame clones and leaves out a portion. The sample includes 200,000 to 300,000 clones, approximately 84% seen only once; the top ten take under 2%. Sequencing used peripheral blood. These receptors were obtained from a woman at least 80 years old with acute or convalescent COVID-19.

The rearrangement links TRBV28 to TRBJ1-3; TRBD1 might be the D (5 bases). This CDR3 spans 15 amino acids. Germline V gene data show CDR1 as MDHEN and CDR2 as SYDVKM. Deletions cut 6 bases from V and 5 bases from J, with 17 bases between. In DNA form, the CDR3 reads TGTGCCAGCAGATCGTTCCGGGACTCCCGAAACACCATATATTTT. Protein: CASRSFRDSRNTIYF.

The chain joins TRBV19 to TRBJ2-1; 10 bases are shared with TRBD1. The V gene's germline CDR1 is LNHDA and CDR2 SQIVND (reference sequence). V was clipped by 5 bases and J by 6 bases; unmatched bases: 4. CDR3 size: 14 residues. CDR3 loop: CASSARDRGNEQFF. CDR3 DNA: TGTGCCAGTAGTGCGCGGGACAGGGGCAATGAGCAGTTCTTC.

CDR3 DNA: TGTGCCAGCAGCACGGGACAGGGATACAGGGGTCCCTACGAGCAGTACTTC. Its protein product is CASSTGQGYRGPYEQYF. The chain carries TRBV21-1 and TRBJ2-7; the D call of TRBD1 is as the table states it, not checked on the DNA. TRBV21-1 is a documented pseudogene. This CDR3 comprises 17 residues.

The chain employs TRBV5-1 and TRBJ2-5; perhaps TRBD1 as D (5 bases). The ends were cut back, 0 bases at V and 5 bases at J, with 8 bases in the middle. The germline gives CDR1 SGHRS, CDR2 YFSETQ. This CDR3 has 13 amino acids. In DNA, the CDR3 is TGCGCCAGCAGCTTGGAGGGGTGGGAGACCCAGTACTTC. This translates into CASSLEGWETQYF.

V and J are TRBV7-2 and TRBJ2-7, with 7 bases fitting TRBD2. With 6 bases clipped from V and 0 bases from J, the junction kept 8 bases outside the gene matches. The CDR3 sequence is 15 residues long. Germline CDR1 and CDR2: SGHTA and FQGNSA. The DNA of the CDR3 is TGTGCCAGCAGGTTGGTAGCGGGCCTCTCCTACGAGCAGTACTTC. Amino acids: CASRLVAGLSYEQYF.

This clone was counted a few times. V usage is TRBV10-3 and J usage is TRBJ1-3, with D possibly being TRBD1 (6 bases). The length of the CDR3 is 17 residues. The V and J ends lost 3 bases and 0 bases respectively, with 15 bases between them. Per the germline V gene, CDR1 is ENHRY and CDR2 is SYGVKD. Written as DNA, the CDR3 is TGTGCCATCAGTGAATCTCTCGGACAGTCCTCTGGAAACACCATATATTTT. Amino acids: CAISESLGQSSGNTIYF.

The chain carries TRBV3-1 (or the pseudogene TRBV3-2) and TRBJ2-1; D gene ambiguous. Germline-derived CDR1 and CDR2 are LGHDT and YNNKEL (reference sequence). The CDR3 has 13 residues. Trimming shortened V by 4 bases and J by 6 bases, and 10 bases separated the two germline ends. The CDR3 nucleotides are TGTGCCAGCAGCCCGTGGTCTACCAATGAGCAGTTCTTC. Amino acids: CASSPWSTNEQFF.

The rearrangement links TRBV4-3 to TRBJ2-7; TRBD1 might be the D (6 bases). The V end was cut by 0 bases, the J end by 2 bases, with 20 bases between. The CDR3 covers 18 residues. CDR1 is LGHNA and CDR2 is YSLEER in the germline V gene. The CDR3 DNA reads as TGCGCCAGCAGCCAAGATCATTTTTTACAGGGAGATACCTACGAGCAGTACTTC. Its translation is CASSQDHFLQGDTYEQYF.

V is TRBV28 and J is TRBJ2-5; D is unresolved. In germline, CDR1 is MDHEN, CDR2 SYDVKM. V lost 3 bases, J lost 1 base, and 9 bases lay in between. This CDR3 has 14 residues. CDR3 sequence: CASSLEGAQETQYF. CDR3 bases: TGTGCCAGCAGTTTGGAAGGAGCCCAAGAGACCCAGTACTTC.

The chain employs TRBV11-2 and TRBJ2-7, with 7 bases matching TRBD1. The V segment lost 3 bases and the J segment 3 bases; nucleotides outside the gene matches: 5. CDR3 length equals 14 residues. Germline V gene data show CDR1 as SGHAT and CDR2 as FQNNGV. CDR3 in amino acids: CASSFDRERYEQYF. DNA of the CDR3: TGTGCCAGCAGCTTCGACAGGGAACGCTACGAGCAGTACTTC. Based on the CDR3 plus reference TRBV11-2 and TRBJ2-7, the full variable domain is EAGVAQSPRYKIIEKRQSVAFWCNPISGHATLYWYQQILGQGPKLLIQFQNNGVVDDSQLPKDRFSAERLKGVDSTLKIQPAKLEDSAVYLCASSFDRERYEQYFGPGTRLTVT.

CDR3 residues: CASSFGQGAGQPQHF. CDR3 sequence (DNA): TGTGCCAGCAGCTTCGGACAGGGGGCTGGTCAGCCCCAGCATTTT. The gene calls are TRBV5-6 and TRBJ1-5; 11 bases fit TRBD1. Germline V lookup: CDR1 SGHDT, CDR2 YYEEEE. The length of the CDR3 is 15 residues. V trimming: 2 bases; J trimming: 6 bases; junction bases outside the gene matches: 4. The full variable domain, completed using reference TRBV5-6 and TRBJ1-5, is DAGVTQSPTHLIKTRGQQVTLRCSPKSGHDTVSWYQQALGQGPQFIFQYYEEEERQRGNFPDRFSGHQFPNYSSELNVNALLLGDSALYLCASSFGQGAGQPQHFGDGTRLSIL.

V gene TRBV2 combines with J gene TRBJ2-1; 11 nucleotides line up with TRBD2. CDR1 and CDR2 (germline): SNHLY, FYNNEI. This CDR3 contains 13 residues. J lost 6 bases, V lost 6 bases, and 1 base had no gene match. The CDR3 reads CASRLAGGNEQFF. Written as DNA, the CDR3 is TGTGCCAGCAGGCTAGCGGGAGGCAATGAGCAGTTCTTC.

In this sample, this clone turned up once. V gene TRBV28 combines with J gene TRBJ1-2; no clear D. With 4 bases removed from V and 4 bases from J, the gap between germline ends came to 7 bases. CDR1 and CDR2 (germline): MDHEN, SYDVKM. CDR3 length equals 12 residues. Here the CDR3 reads CASSSIVYGYTF. Written as DNA, the CDR3 is TGTGCCAGCAGTTCTATAGTCTATGGCTACACCTTC.

The chain has TRBV19 and TRBJ1-2; 11 bases are a match to TRBD1. V dropped 6 bases and J dropped 3; count of bases not matched to a gene: 12. CDR1 and CDR2 (germline): LNHDA, SQIVND (reference sequence). CDR3 size: 17 residues. The chain's CDR3 is CASRPAGTGGIDYGYTF. CDR3 in DNA: TGTGCCAGTAGACCGGCCGGGACAGGGGGTATAGACTATGGCTACACCTTC.

The rearrangement uses TRBV2 and TRBJ2-5; TRBD2 agrees at 9 bases. The CDR3 is 15 amino acids. Germline CDR1 is SNHLY and CDR2 is FYNNEI. V shed 4 bases, J shed 3 bases, and the junction held 6 bases outside the gene matches. CDR3 sequence reads: CASSGLGTSKETQYF. In nucleotides, the CDR3 is TGTGCCAGCAGTGGCCTCGGGACTAGCAAAGAGACCCAGTACTTC.